This TCR beta chain was retrieved from a study of OX40 agonist ivuxolimab in advanced cancers. For the study at large: Patients achieving partial responses numbered three: one hepatocellular carcinoma case and two cutaneous melanoma cases.

Per the germline V gene, CDR1 is SGDLS and CDR2 is YYNGEE. The CDR3 is 15 residues long. V lost 0 bases to trimming and J lost 5 bases; unmatched junction nucleotides: 3. In regard to this clone: No antigen is known for it.

The data were produced by immunoSEQ multiplex PCR, yet TCRdb's version contains in-frame clones alone and is incomplete. The sample lists about 20,000 clones; just over 85% were seen once. Study results and limitations: What antigens the expanded peripheral T cells recognized was never established.

The sample here was CD4+ or CD8+ T cells sorted from blood, taken in a trial of the OX40 agonist ivuxolimab. The chain is built from TRBV9 and TRBJ2-1; TRBD2 matches 9 bases. The source is an adult with an advanced solid tumor such as melanoma, head and neck, liver or kidney cancer. The chain's CDR3 is CASSVELAGNNEQFF. CDR3 bases: TGTGCCAGCAGCGTAGAGCTAGCGGGAAACAATGAGCAGTTCTTC. The complete variable domain, with remaining parts taken from reference TRBV9 and TRBJ2-1, reads DSGVTQTPKHLITATGQRVTLRCSPRSGDLSVYWYQQSLDQGLQFLIQYYNGEERAKGNILERFSAQQFPDLHSELNLSSLELGDSALYFCASSVELAGNNEQFFGPGTRLTVL.